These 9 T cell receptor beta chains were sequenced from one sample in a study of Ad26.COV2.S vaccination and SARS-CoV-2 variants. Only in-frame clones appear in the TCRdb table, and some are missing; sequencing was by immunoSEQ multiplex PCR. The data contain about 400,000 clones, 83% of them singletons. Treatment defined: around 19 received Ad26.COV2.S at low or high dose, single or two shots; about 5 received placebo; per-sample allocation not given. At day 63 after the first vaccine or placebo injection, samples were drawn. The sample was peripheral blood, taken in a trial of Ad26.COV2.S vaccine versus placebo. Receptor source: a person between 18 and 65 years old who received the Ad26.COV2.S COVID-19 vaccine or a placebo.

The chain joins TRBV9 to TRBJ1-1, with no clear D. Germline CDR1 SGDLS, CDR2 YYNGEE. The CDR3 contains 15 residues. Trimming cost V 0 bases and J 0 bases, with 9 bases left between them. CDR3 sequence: CASSVGALLNTEAFF. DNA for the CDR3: TGTGCCAGCAGCGTAGGAGCGCTATTGAACACTGAAGCTTTCTTT.

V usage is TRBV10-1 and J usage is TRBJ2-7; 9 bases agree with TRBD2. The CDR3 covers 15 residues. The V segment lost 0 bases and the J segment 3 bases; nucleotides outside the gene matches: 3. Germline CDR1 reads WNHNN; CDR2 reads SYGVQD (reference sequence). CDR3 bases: TGCGCCAGCAGTGAGTCGTCACTAGCGGGCTACGAGCAGTACTTC. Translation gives CASSESSLAGYEQYF.

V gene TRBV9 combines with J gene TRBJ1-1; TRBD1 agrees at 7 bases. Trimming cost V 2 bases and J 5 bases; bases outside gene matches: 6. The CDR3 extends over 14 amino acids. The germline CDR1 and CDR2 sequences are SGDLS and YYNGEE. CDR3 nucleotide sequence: TGTGCCAGCAGCGTGTTGCAGGGGGGAACTGAAGCTTTCTTT. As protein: CASSVLQGGTEAFF.

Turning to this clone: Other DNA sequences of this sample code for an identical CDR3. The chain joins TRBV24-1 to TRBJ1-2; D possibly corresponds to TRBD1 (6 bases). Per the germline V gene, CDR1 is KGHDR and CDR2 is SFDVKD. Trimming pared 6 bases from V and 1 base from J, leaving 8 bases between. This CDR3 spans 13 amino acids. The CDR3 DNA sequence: TGTGCCACCAGTTTACAGGGTAACTATGGCTACACCTTC. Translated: CATSLQGNYGYTF.

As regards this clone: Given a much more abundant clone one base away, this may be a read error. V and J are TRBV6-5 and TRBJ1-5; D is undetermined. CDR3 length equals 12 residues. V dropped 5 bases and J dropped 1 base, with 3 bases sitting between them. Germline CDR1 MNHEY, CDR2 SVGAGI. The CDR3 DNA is TGTGCCAGCAGTAAGAGCAATCAGCCCCAGCATTTT. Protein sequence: CASSKSNQPQHF.

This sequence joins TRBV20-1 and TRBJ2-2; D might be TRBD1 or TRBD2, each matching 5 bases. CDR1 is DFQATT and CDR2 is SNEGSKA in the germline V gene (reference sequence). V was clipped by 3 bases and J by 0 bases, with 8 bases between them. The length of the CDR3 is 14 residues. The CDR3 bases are TGCAGTGCTAGTCAGGGACCGAACACCGGGGAGCTGTTTTTT. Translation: CSASQGPNTGELFF.

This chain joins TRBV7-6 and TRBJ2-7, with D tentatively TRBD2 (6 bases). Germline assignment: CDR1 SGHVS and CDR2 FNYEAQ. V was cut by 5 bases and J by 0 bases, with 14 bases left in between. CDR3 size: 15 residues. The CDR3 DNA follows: TGTGCCAGCAGCCCCGAGCGGGCCCACTCCTACGAGCAGTACTTC. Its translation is CASSPERAHSYEQYF.

CDR3 amino acids: CASSQDRGQGTEAFF. Written as DNA, the CDR3 is TGCGCCAGCAGCCAAGACAGGGGGCAGGGGACTGAAGCTTTCTTT. V usage is TRBV4-1 and J usage is TRBJ1-1; 8 positions agree with TRBD1. From germline, CDR1 is MGHRA and CDR2 YSYEKL. The CDR3 has 15 amino acids. Trimming took 0 bases from V and 5 from J; bases not matched to a gene: 5.

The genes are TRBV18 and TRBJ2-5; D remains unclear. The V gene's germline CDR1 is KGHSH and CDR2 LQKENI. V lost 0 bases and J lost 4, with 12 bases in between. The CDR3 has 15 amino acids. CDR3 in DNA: TGTGCCAGCTCACCACCGAATTCCCCAGGAGAGACCCAGTACTTC. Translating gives CASSPPNSPGETQYF. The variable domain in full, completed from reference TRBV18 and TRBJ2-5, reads NAGVMQNPRHLVRRRGQEARLRCSPMKGHSHVYWYRQLPEEGLKFMVYLQKENIIDESGMPKERFSAEFPKEGPSILRIQQVVRGDSAAYFCASSPPNSPGETQYFGPGTRLLVL.